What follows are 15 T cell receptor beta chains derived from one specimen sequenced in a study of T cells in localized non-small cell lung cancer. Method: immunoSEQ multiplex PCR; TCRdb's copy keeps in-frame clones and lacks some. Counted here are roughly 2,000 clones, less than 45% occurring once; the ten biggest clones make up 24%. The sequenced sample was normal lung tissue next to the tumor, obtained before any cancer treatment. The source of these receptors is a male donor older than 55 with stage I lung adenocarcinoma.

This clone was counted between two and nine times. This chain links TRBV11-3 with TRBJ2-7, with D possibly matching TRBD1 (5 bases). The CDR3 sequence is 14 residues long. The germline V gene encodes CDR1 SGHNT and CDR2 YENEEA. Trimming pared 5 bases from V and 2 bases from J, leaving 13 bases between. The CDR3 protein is CASSPGIMPYEQYF. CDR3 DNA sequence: TGTGCCAGCAGCCCAGGGATAATGCCCTACGAGCAGTACTTC. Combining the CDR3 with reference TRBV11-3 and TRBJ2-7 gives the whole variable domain EAGVVQSPRYKIIEKKQPVAFWCNPISGHNTLYWYLQNLGQGPELLIRYENEEAVDDSQLPKDRFSAERLKGVDSTLKIQPAELGDSAVYLCASSPGIMPYEQYFGPGTRLTVT.

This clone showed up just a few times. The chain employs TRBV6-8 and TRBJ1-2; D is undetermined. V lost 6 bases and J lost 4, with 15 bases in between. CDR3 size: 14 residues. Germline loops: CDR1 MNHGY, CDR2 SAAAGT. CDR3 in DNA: TGTGCCAGCAGACCCGCGTTGGGCATCTATGGCTACACCTTC. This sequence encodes CASRPALGIYGYTF.

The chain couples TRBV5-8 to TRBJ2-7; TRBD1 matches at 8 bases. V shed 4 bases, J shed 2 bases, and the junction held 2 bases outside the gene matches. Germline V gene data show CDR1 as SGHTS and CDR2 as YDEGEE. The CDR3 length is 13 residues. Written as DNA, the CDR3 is TGTGCCAGCAGCCCGGACAGGGCCTACGAGCAGTACTTC. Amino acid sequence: CASSPDRAYEQYF. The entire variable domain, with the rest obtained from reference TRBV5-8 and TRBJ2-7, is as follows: EAGVTQSPTHLIKTRGQQATLRCSPISGHTSVYWYQQALGLGLQFLLWYDEGEERNRGNFPPRFSGRQFPNYSSELNVNALELEDSALYLCASSPDRAYEQYFGPGTRLTVT.

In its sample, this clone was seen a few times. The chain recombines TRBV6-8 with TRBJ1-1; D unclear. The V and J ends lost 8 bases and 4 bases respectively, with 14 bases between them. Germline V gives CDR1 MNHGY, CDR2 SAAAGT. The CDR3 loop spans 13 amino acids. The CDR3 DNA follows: TGTGCCAGCCAAATGGAGGGTGTCACTGAAGCTTTCTTT. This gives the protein CASQMEGVTEAFF.

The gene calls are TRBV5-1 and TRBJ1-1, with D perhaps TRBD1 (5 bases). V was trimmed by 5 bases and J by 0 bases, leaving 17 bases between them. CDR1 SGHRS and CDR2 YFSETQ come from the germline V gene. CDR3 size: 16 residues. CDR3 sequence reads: CASSAARVGMNTEAFF. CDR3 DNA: TGCGCCAGCAGTGCGGCCAGGGTCGGGATGAACACTGAAGCTTTCTTT.

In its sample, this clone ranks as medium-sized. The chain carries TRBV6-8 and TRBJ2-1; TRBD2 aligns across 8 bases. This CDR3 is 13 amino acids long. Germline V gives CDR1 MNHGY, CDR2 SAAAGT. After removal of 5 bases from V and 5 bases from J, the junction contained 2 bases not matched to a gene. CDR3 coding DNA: TGTGCCAGCAGTGAGCGGGAGAACAATGAGCAGTTCTTC. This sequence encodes CASSERENNEQFF.

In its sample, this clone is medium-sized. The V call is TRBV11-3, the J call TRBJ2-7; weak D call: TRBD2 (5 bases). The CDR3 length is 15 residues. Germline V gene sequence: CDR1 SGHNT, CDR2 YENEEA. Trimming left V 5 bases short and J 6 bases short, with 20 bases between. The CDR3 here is CASSNPSRGLSEQYF. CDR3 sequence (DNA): TGTGCCAGCAGCAACCCCTCGAGAGGGTTGAGCGAGCAGTACTTC.

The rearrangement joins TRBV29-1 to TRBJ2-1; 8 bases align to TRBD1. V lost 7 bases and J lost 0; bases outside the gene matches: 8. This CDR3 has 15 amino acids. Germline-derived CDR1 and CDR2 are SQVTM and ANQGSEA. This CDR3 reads CSATSGGNSYNEQFF. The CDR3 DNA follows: TGCAGCGCGACCTCAGGGGGCAACTCCTACAATGAGCAGTTCTTC.

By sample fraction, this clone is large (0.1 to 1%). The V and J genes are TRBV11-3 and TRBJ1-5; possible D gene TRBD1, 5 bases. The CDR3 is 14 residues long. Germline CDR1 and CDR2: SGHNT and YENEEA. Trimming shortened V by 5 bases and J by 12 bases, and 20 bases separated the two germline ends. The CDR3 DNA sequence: TGTGCCAGCAGCCATAGGCAGGGCGACTCTAACCAGCATTTT. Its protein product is CASSHRQGDSNQHF.

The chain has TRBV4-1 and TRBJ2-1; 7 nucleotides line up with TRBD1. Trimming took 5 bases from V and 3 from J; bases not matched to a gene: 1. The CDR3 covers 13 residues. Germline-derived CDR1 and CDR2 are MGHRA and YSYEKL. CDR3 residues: CASSGDSYNEQFF. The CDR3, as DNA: TGCGCCAGCAGCGGGGACAGCTACAATGAGCAGTTCTTC.

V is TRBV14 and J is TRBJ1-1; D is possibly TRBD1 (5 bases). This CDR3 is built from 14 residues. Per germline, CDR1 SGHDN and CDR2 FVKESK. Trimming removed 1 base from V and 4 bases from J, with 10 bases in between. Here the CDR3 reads CASSQGRGATEAFF. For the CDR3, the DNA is TGTGCCAGCAGCCAAGGTAGGGGCGCCACTGAAGCTTTCTTT.

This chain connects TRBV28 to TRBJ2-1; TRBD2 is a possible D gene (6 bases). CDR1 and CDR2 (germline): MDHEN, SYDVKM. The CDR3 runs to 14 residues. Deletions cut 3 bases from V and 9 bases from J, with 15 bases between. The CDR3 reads CASSFGGGTSEQFF. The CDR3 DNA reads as TGTGCCAGCAGTTTCGGGGGTGGGACGAGTGAGCAGTTCTTC.

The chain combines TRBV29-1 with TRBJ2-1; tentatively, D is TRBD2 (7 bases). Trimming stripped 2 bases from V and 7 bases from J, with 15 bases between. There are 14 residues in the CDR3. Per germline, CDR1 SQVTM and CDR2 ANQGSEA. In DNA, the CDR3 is TGCAGCGTTGAATCTTGGGGGGGGCGGAATGAGCAGTTCTTC. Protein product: CSVESWGGRNEQFF.

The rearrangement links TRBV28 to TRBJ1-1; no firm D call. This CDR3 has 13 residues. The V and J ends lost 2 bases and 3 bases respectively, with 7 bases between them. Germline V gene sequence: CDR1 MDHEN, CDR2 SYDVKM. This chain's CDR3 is CASSLRWDTEAFF. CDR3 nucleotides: TGTGCCAGCAGTTTAAGGTGGGACACTGAAGCTTTCTTT.

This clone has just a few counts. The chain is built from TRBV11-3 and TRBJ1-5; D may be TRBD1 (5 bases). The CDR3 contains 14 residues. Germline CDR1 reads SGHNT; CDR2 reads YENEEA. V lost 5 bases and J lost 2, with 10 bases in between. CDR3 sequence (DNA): TGTGCCAGCAGCCCCGGGACGGGCAATCAGCCCCAGCATTTT. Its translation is CASSPGTGNQPQHF.